This entry lists 27 T cell receptor beta chains sequenced from one sample in a study of cytomegalovirus exposure and HLA in healthy donors (dated 2017 in TCRdb). The library came from the immunoSEQ multiplex PCR assay. For the multiplex PCR, a mixture combining 60 forward primers for TCR Vbeta segments and 13 reverse primers for TCR Jbeta segments was used. Not all clones reach the TCRdb copy of this immuneACCESS table, which keeps in-frame sequences only. Checked studies attribute under half of the gap to unresolved V genes and leave the rest unexplained. The sample yields around 120,000 clones; 80% were counted once. The top ten constitute under 3.5% of the sample. Sequencing was done on a sample of PBMCs. The receptors originated from a male donor in good health and CMV-seronegative.

This clone appeared a single time. The rearrangement uses TRBV4-2 and TRBJ2-5; 7 bases line up with TRBD2. Germline V gives CDR1 LGHNA, CDR2 YNFKEQ. The CDR3 contains 17 residues. The J segment lost 5 bases and the V segment lost 1 base, leaving 13 bases of the junction unmatched. The CDR3 sequence: CASSQVRTGGPGETQYF. The CDR3 nucleotides are TGTGCCAGCAGCCAAGTGAGGACGGGGGGTCCAGGGGAGACCCAGTACTTC.

The chain has TRBV27 and TRBJ2-7, with 10 positions matching TRBD2. The V gene's germline CDR1 is MNHEY and CDR2 SMNVEV (reference sequence). The CDR3 spans 15 residues. Trimming at V came to 5 bases and at J to 7 bases, leaving 11 bases not matched to a gene. The CDR3 protein is CASSLRGAGGREQYF. As DNA, the CDR3 is TGTGCCAGCAGTCTCCGGGGAGCGGGAGGGAGAGAGCAGTACTTC.

The chain has TRBV27 and TRBJ2-3, with unresolved D. Trimming left V 6 bases short and J 6 bases short, with 25 bases between. Germline CDR1 reads MNHEY; CDR2 reads SMNVEV (reference sequence). The CDR3 is made up of 17 amino acids. The CDR3 sequence: CASSSPIRGGTRDTQYF. CDR3 nucleotides: TGTGCCAGCAGCTCCCCTATTCGAGGCGGCACGAGGGATACGCAGTATTTT.

The chain has TRBV2 and TRBJ2-5; a weak D match, TRBD1 (7 bases). This CDR3 comprises 17 residues. Trimming shortened V by 6 bases and J by 2 bases, and 22 bases separated the two germline ends. Germline CDR1 SNHLY, CDR2 FYNNEI. CDR3 bases: TGTGCCAGCAGGGAGGGGTCGAGGGGGCACACGCAAGAGACCCAGTACTTC. Its translation: CASREGSRGHTQETQYF.

The chain uses TRBV5-5 and TRBJ2-2; D gene ambiguous. Germline CDR1 reads SGHKS; CDR2 reads YYEKEE (reference sequence). The CDR3 extends over 13 amino acids. Trimming cost V 4 bases and J 3 bases, with 7 bases left between them. The CDR3: CASSRSDTGELFF. DNA for the CDR3: TGTGCCAGCAGCCGTTCCGACACCGGGGAGCTGTTTTTT.

This clone was detected only a few times. The gene calls are TRBV9 and TRBJ1-6; D is undetermined. Germline V gene lookup returns CDR1 SGDLS and CDR2 YYNGEE. This CDR3 contains 13 residues. V lost 0 bases, J lost 8 bases, and 6 bases lay in between. The CDR3 reads CASSVERDSPLHF. As DNA, the CDR3 is TGTGCCAGCAGCGTAGAGAGGGATTCACCCCTCCACTTT.

The count of this clone is one. The chain is built from TRBV7-8 and TRBJ2-7; D call uncertain. V dropped 1 base and J dropped 5 bases, with 9 bases sitting between them. This CDR3 has 13 residues. Germline assignment: CDR1 SGHVS and CDR2 FQNEAQ. This CDR3 is CASSLESTDEQYF. For the CDR3, the DNA is TGTGCCAGCAGCTTAGAGAGTACGGACGAGCAGTACTTC.

The genes are TRBV19 and TRBJ1-5; 8 bases fit TRBD1. Germline values: CDR1 LNHDA, CDR2 SQIVND (reference sequence). This CDR3 comprises 14 residues. V lost 8 bases, J lost 7 bases, and 10 bases stayed unmatched. In DNA form, the CDR3 reads TGTGCCAGTGATCCGGACAGGGCCGTCCAGCCCCAGCATTTT. It yields the protein CASDPDRAVQPQHF.

This clone showed up just a few times. The chain combines TRBV18 with TRBJ1-1, with D unclear. Germline V gene data show CDR1 as KGHSH and CDR2 as LQKENI. V lost 2 bases and J 7 bases, leaving 14 bases between the germline ends. This CDR3 has 14 amino acids. CDR3 loop: CASSPLPQDYEAFF. The DNA for the CDR3 is TGTGCCAGCTCACCATTACCGCAGGACTATGAAGCTTTCTTT.

There are a few counts of this clone. The rearrangement joins TRBV15 to TRBJ2-3; D remains ambiguous. Germline V lookup: CDR1 LNHNV, CDR2 YYDKDF (reference sequence). This CDR3 is built from 12 residues. Trimming left V 1 base short and J 6 bases short, with 5 bases between. This chain's CDR3 is CATSRARDTQYF. CDR3 coding DNA: TGTGCCACCAGCAGAGCGAGGGATACGCAGTATTTT.

The rearrangement joins TRBV19 to TRBJ2-3, with 9 nucleotides matching TRBD2. With V trimmed by 4 bases and J by 2 bases, 10 bases remained unmatched. CDR1 LNHDA and CDR2 SQIVND come from the germline V gene (reference sequence). The CDR3 is 17 residues long. Here the CDR3 reads CASSTGLAAPLTDTQYF. The CDR3 bases are TGTGCCAGTAGTACGGGACTAGCCGCACCCCTCACAGATACGCAGTATTTT. The variable domain in full, with the rest retrieved from reference TRBV19 and TRBJ2-3, is DGGITQSPKYLFRKEGQNVTLSCEQNLNHDAMYWYRQDPGQGLRLIYYSQIVNDFQKGDIAEGYSVSREKKESFPLTVTSAQKNPTAFYLCASSTGLAAPLTDTQYFGPGTRLTVL.

This chain connects TRBV7-2 to TRBJ2-1; a possible D gene is TRBD2 (6 bases). The CDR3 runs to 13 residues. Per the germline V gene, CDR1 is SGHTA and CDR2 is FQGNSA. Deletions cut 7 bases from V and 5 bases from J, with 12 bases between. The CDR3 DNA reads TGTGCCAGCAATCAGCGGGCCAACAATGAGCAGTTCTTC. It translates to CASNQRANNEQFF.

The chain has TRBV6-5 and TRBJ1-1, with 7 bases aligning to TRBD1. The J segment lost 10 bases and the V segment lost 0 bases, leaving 5 bases of the junction unmatched. Per the germline V gene, CDR1 is MNHEY and CDR2 is SVGAGI. The CDR3 covers 13 residues. The CDR3 bases are TGTGCCAGCAGTTACTCGCAGGGGGAGTCAGCTTTCTTT. It is translated as CASSYSQGESAFF.

V and J are TRBV27 and TRBJ2-5, with 7 bases that match TRBD1. The better agreement between TRBJ2-7 and the DNA end casts doubt on the J call. Germline-derived CDR1 and CDR2 are MNHEY and SMNVEV (reference sequence). The CDR3 is 16 amino acids. The CDR3 DNA is TGTGCCAGCAGTTGGAGTCTCGGGACAGAGAACTACGAGCAGTACTTC. As protein: CASSWSLGTENYEQYF.

The chain employs TRBV29-1 and TRBJ1-1; no definite D call. The CDR3 totals 14 residues. Germline CDR1 SQVTM, CDR2 ANQGSEA. V was cut by 4 bases and J by 5 bases, with 17 bases left in between. CDR3 region: CSVAFRGGKTEAFF. The CDR3 DNA reads TGCAGCGTTGCCTTCCGGGGAGGGAAAACTGAAGCTTTCTTT.

This clone was counted only a few times. This rearrangement joins TRBV6-4 to TRBJ2-1; 8 bases align to TRBD2. V lost 5 bases to trimming and J lost 6 bases; unmatched junction nucleotides: 6. CDR1 and CDR2 from the germline V gene are MRHNA and SNTAGT. This CDR3 contains 14 residues. The CDR3 nucleotides read TGTGCCAGCAGTCCCGGGGGGGAGTCCAATGAGCAGTTCTTC. It is translated as CASSPGGESNEQFF.

V and J are TRBV11-1 and TRBJ2-6, with D perhaps matching TRBD1 (6 bases). V gave up 1 base and J gave up 0 bases, with 13 bases separating them. Germline values: CDR1 SGHAT, CDR2 FQDESV (reference sequence). This CDR3 has 18 residues. In nucleotides, the CDR3 is TGTGCCAGCAGCTTAGTTACAGGGTTCCTCTCTGGGGCCAACGTCCTGACTTTC. It specifies CASSLVTGFLSGANVLTF.

V is TRBV19 and J is TRBJ2-4; possible D gene TRBD1, 6 bases. Looked up from germline, CDR1 is LNHDA and CDR2 is SQIVND (reference sequence). The CDR3 runs to 15 residues. The V and J ends lost 3 bases and 6 bases respectively, with 15 bases between them. The DNA for the CDR3 is TGTGCCAGTAGTATCCCACAGGGTCTCGCAAACATTCAGTACTTC. It translates to CASSIPQGLANIQYF.

The CDR3 is CASSLAGTVVTDTQYF. The CDR3 DNA reads as TGCGCCAGCAGCTTGGCGGGGACAGTTGTCACAGATACGCAGTATTTT. J is TRBJ2-3 and V is TRBV5-1; the match to TRBD1 covers 7 bases. J lost 2 bases, V lost 0 bases, and 6 bases had no gene match. The CDR3 is made up of 16 amino acids. The germline V gene encodes CDR1 SGHRS and CDR2 YFSETQ.

A single count supports this clone. The chain couples TRBV7-6 to TRBJ2-1; weak D call: TRBD1 (5 bases). V was cut by 0 bases and J by 12 bases, with 12 bases left in between. Per the germline V gene, CDR1 is SGHVS and CDR2 is FNYEAQ. The CDR3 totals 13 residues. The CDR3 DNA follows: TGTGCCAGCAGCTTAGCGGGGCGTGGTGTGCAGTTCTTC. The encoded protein is CASSLAGRGVQFF.

The chain employs TRBV19 and TRBJ2-1; 10 nucleotides line up with TRBD2. The length of the CDR3 is 18 residues. Germline V gene sequence: CDR1 LNHDA, CDR2 SQIVND (reference sequence). Trimming took 3 bases from V and 1 from J; bases not matched to a gene: 9. CDR3 loop: CASSMFLAGDDSYNEQFF. The CDR3 DNA reads as TGTGCCAGTAGTATGTTTCTAGCGGGGGATGATTCCTACAATGAGCAGTTCTTC.

The CDR3 DNA reads as TGTGCCTGGAAACGCACAGGGGCTGATAATTCACCCCTCCACTTT. This sequence encodes CAWKRTGADNSPLHF. The rearrangement links TRBV30 to TRBJ1-6, with 7 nucleotides matching TRBD1. The germline CDR1 and CDR2 sequences are GTSNPN and SVGIG (reference sequence). J lost 5 bases, V lost 4 bases, and 8 bases had no gene match. This CDR3 is built from 15 residues.

The chain has TRBV5-1 and TRBJ1-4, with D maybe TRBD1 (5 bases). CDR1 and CDR2 from the germline V gene are SGHRS and YFSETQ. V gave up 2 bases and J gave up 8 bases, with 16 bases separating them. CDR3 length equals 15 residues. CDR3 bases: TGCGCCAGCAGCTTCTACCAGGGAAAGGAAGAAAAACTGTTTTTT. This sequence encodes CASSFYQGKEEKLFF. The whole variable domain, filled in from reference TRBV5-1 and TRBJ1-4, reads KAGVTQTPRYLIKTRGQQVTLSCSPISGHRSVSWYQQTPGQGLQFLFEYFSETQRNKGNFPGRFSGRQFSNSRSEMNVSTLELGDSALYLCASSFYQGKEEKLFFGSGTQLSVL.

The chain carries TRBV14 and TRBJ2-5, with a possible D match to TRBD1 (6 bases). Germline V gene sequence: CDR1 SGHDN, CDR2 FVKESK. V dropped 6 bases and J dropped 1 base, with 21 bases sitting between them. The CDR3 sequence is 17 residues long. CDR3 sequence reads: CASSPRFRTETQETQYF. The CDR3 DNA is TGTGCCAGCAGTCCAAGATTCAGGACAGAAACCCAAGAGACCCAGTACTTC.

In its sample, this clone was seen a few times. The chain uses TRBV5-1 and TRBJ2-1; the D is unclear. Germline V gene data show CDR1 as SGHRS and CDR2 as YFSETQ. The CDR3 totals 13 residues. V was clipped by 5 bases and J by 6 bases, with 12 bases between them. CDR3 loop: CASRQTGVNEQFF. In DNA, the CDR3 is TGCGCCAGCAGACAGACCGGCGTCAATGAGCAGTTCTTC.

The rearrangement uses TRBV4-3 and TRBJ1-5; TRBD1 agrees at 9 bases. This CDR3 has 17 residues. J gave up 4 bases and V 0 bases, and 7 bases lay outside the gene matches. Per the germline V gene, CDR1 is LGHNA and CDR2 is YSLEER. The CDR3 DNA is TGCGCCAGCAGCCAAGATCGACCGGGACAGGGAAATCAGCCCCAGCATTTT. Protein: CASSQDRPGQGNQPQHF.

A remark on this clone: This sample includes further DNA sequences coding for the same CDR3. The chain is built from TRBV7-9 and TRBJ1-1; TRBD1 matches at 7 bases. Germline V gene sequence: CDR1 SEHNR, CDR2 FQNEAQ (reference sequence). The CDR3 is 19 residues long. V lost 4 bases to trimming and J lost 0 bases; unmatched junction nucleotides: 17. The CDR3 DNA follows: TGTGCCAGCAGCTCTAACCGGGACAGAGAGAAGGGGGTGAACACTGAAGCTTTCTTT. Its translation: CASSSNRDREKGVNTEAFF.